What follows is one T cell receptor beta chain and its context. Per the germline V gene, CDR1 is SEHNR and CDR2 is FQNEAQ (reference sequence). V was clipped by 0 bases and J by 3 bases, with 9 bases between them. CDR3 length equals 14 residues. This table comes from immunoSEQ multiplex PCR, and its TCRdb copy is limited to in-frame clones, with some not included. Of 150,000 to 200,000 clones in the sample, 65% to 90% were seen once. The sample belongs to a study of blood T cell repertoires in COVID-19. This sequence originates from a woman aged 55-69 years with acute COVID-19. Sequencing was done on a sample of PBMCs or T cells enriched from blood (not recorded which). The chain recombines TRBV7-9 with TRBJ2-7, with a weak D call TRBD2 (5 bases). The CDR3, as DNA: TGTGCCAGCAGCTTAGCGAACGGGGTCTACGAGCAGTACTTC. As protein: CASSLANGVYEQYF. Together with reference TRBV7-9 and TRBJ2-7, the CDR3 gives the full variable domain: DTGVSQNPRHKITKRGQNVTFRCDPISEHNRLYWYRQTLGQGPEFLTYFQNEAQLEKSRLLSDRFSAERPKGSFSTLEIQRTEQGDSAMYLCASSLANGVYEQYFGPGTRLTVT.